Listed below are T cell receptor beta chains from one sample, sequenced in a study of T cell clonotyping in hematopoietic cell transplantation. Using immunoSEQ multiplex PCR, the repertoire was profiled, and TCRdb retains in-frame clones only, with some absent. The data show around 5,900 clones, with approximately 80% seen just once and just over 14% held by the top ten. This material consisted of peripheral blood mononuclear cells, taken before stem cell transplant. These receptors all come from a woman aged 45-65 years with acute myeloid leukemia. Some clones in this sample may be carry-over from other donors' samples. Each CDR3 is given with its conserved first and last residue. A D gene is named only where the DNA matches it firmly. Only some rows state a clone size, as once, few, many or a class for expanded clones.

CDR3 protein: CASSLAGGTGTYEQYF
CDR3 DNA: TGTGCCAGCAGCTTGGCCGGAGGGACAGGAACCTACGAGCAGTACTTC
clone size: large
J gene: TRBJ2-7
D gene: TRBD1
V gene: TRBV5-5

CDR3 protein: CASSQDMTPLGNTIYF
CDR3 DNA: TGTGCCAGCAGCCAAGATATGACACCCCTAGGAAACACCATATATTTT
clone size: -
J gene: TRBJ1-3
D gene: -
V gene: TRBV4-2

CDR3 protein: CASSSGQYGYTF
CDR3 DNA: TGTGCCAGCAGCTCGGGACAGTATGGCTACACCTTC
clone size: -
J gene: TRBJ1-2
D gene: TRBD1
V gene: TRBV7-9

CDR3 protein: CASSYAGTPNTEAFF
CDR3 DNA: TGTGCCAGCAGTTACGCCGGGACACCGAACACTGAAGCTTTCTTT
clone size: -
J gene: TRBJ1-1
D gene: -
V gene: TRBV6-5

CDR3 protein: CASSLTAYSSGANVLTF
CDR3 DNA: TGTGCCAGCAGCTTAACTGCCTACTCCTCTGGGGCCAACGTCCTGACTTTC
clone size: -
J gene: TRBJ2-6
D gene: -
V gene: TRBV7-3

CDR3 protein: CASSQRGTTNEKLFF
CDR3 DNA: TGCGCCAGCAGCCAACGGGGGACGACTAATGAAAAACTGTTTTTT
clone size: -
J gene: TRBJ1-4
D gene: -
V gene: TRBV4-1

CDR3 protein: CASSPDVYEQYF
CDR3 DNA: TGTGCCAGCAGCCCCGACGTCTACGAGCAGTACTTC
clone size: -
J gene: TRBJ2-7
D gene: -
V gene: TRBV7-9

CDR3 protein: CASSLVPGAYEQYF
CDR3 DNA: TGTGCCAGCAGCTTAGTTCCGGGGGCCTACGAGCAGTACTTC
clone size: -
J gene: TRBJ2-7
D gene: -
V gene: TRBV7-2

CDR3 protein: CASSLPKARGYTF
CDR3 DNA: TGTGCCAGCAGCCTCCCGAAGGCTCGTGGCTACACCTTC
clone size: -
J gene: TRBJ1-2
D gene: -
V gene: TRBV11-2

CDR3 protein: CAMAQGISAEAFF
CDR3 DNA: TGTGCCATGGCGCAAGGGATCTCGGCGGAAGCTTTCTTT
clone size: once
J gene: TRBJ1-1
D gene: -
V gene: TRBV10-3

CDR3 protein: CASSLYPRAPDYEQYF
CDR3 DNA: TGTGCCAGCAGTCTATACCCCCGGGCCCCGGACTACGAGCAGTACTTC
clone size: few
J gene: TRBJ2-7
D gene: -
V gene: TRBV27

CDR3 protein: CASSFEAENEQYF
CDR3 DNA: TGTGCCAGCAGCTTTGAGGCTGAGAACGAGCAGTACTTC
clone size: once
J gene: TRBJ2-7
D gene: -
V gene: TRBV7-9

CDR3 protein: CASSLARVNQPQHF
CDR3 DNA: TGTGCCAGCAGTTTAGCCAGGGTCAATCAGCCCCAGCATTTT
clone size: -
J gene: TRBJ1-5
D gene: -
V gene: TRBV6-5

CDR3 protein: CAISDGNTEAFF
CDR3 DNA: TGTGCCATCAGTGACGGGAACACTGAAGCTTTCTTT
clone size: -
J gene: TRBJ1-1
D gene: -
V gene: TRBV10-3

CDR3 protein: CASRDLEPYEQYF
CDR3 DNA: TGTGCCAGCCGGGACTTGGAACCCTACGAGCAGTACTTC
clone size: once
J gene: TRBJ2-7
D gene: -
V gene: TRBV2

CDR3 protein: CASSVTGIYTF
CDR3 DNA: TGTGCCAGCAGCGTTACAGGAATCTACACCTTC
clone size: -
J gene: TRBJ1-2
D gene: -
V gene: TRBV9

CDR3 protein: CASRGLAGDEQYF
CDR3 DNA: TGTGCCAGCAGGGGACTAGCGGGAGACGAGCAGTACTTC
clone size: -
J gene: TRBJ2-7
D gene: TRBD2
V gene: TRBV27

CDR3 protein: CASSPGRAGGYTF
CDR3 DNA: TGTGCCAGCTCACCAGGCAGGGCGGGTGGCTACACCTTC
clone size: -
J gene: TRBJ1-2
D gene: -
V gene: TRBV18

CDR3 protein: CASSNSGGGYEQYF
CDR3 DNA: TGTGCCAGCAGTAACTCAGGGGGCGGCTACGAGCAGTACTTC
clone size: -
J gene: TRBJ2-7
D gene: TRBD1
V gene: TRBV6-1

CDR3 protein: CASSVAGAQETQYF
CDR3 DNA: TGTGCCAGCAGTGTGGCGGGGGCCCAAGAGACCCAGTACTTC
clone size: -
J gene: TRBJ2-5
D gene: -
V gene: TRBV25-1

CDR3 protein: CASTEDAGGPSEQFF
CDR3 DNA: TGTGCCAGCACCGAGGATGCGGGAGGGCCCAGTGAGCAGTTCTTC
clone size: -
J gene: TRBJ2-1
D gene: TRBD2
V gene: TRBV6-4

CDR3 protein: CSVLGQQGTEAFF
CDR3 DNA: TGCAGCGTCCTGGGACAGCAGGGCACTGAAGCTTTCTTT
clone size: -
J gene: TRBJ1-1
D gene: TRBD1
V gene: TRBV29-1

CDR3 protein: CASGGSYNSPLHF
CDR3 DNA: TGTGCCAGTGGCGGCTCCTATAATTCACCCCTCCACTTT
clone size: -
J gene: TRBJ1-6
D gene: -
V gene: TRBV19

CDR3 protein: CASSLAHLDAGNTIYF
CDR3 DNA: TGCGCCAGCAGCTTGGCACACCTAGACGCTGGAAACACCATATATTTT
clone size: -
J gene: TRBJ1-3
D gene: -
V gene: TRBV5-1

CDR3 protein: CASSEGPGGYGYTF
CDR3 DNA: TGTGCCAGCAGTGAAGGGCCTGGGGGATATGGCTACACCTTC
clone size: once
J gene: TRBJ1-2
D gene: -
V gene: TRBV6-1

CDR3 protein: CASSPPTGPQYF
CDR3 DNA: TGCGCCAGCAGTCCCCCTACTGGGCCCCAGTACTTC
clone size: -
J gene: TRBJ2-5
D gene: -
V gene: TRBV10-1

CDR3 protein: CASSGGGVTNEKLFF
CDR3 DNA: TGTGCCAGCAGCGGGGGAGGGGTAACTAATGAAAAACTGTTTTTT
clone size: -
J gene: TRBJ1-4
D gene: -
V gene: TRBV7-9

CDR3 protein: CASSIRDSPYGYTF
CDR3 DNA: TGTGCCAGTAGTATCCGGGACTCTCCCTATGGCTACACCTTC
clone size: -
J gene: TRBJ1-2
D gene: -
V gene: TRBV19

CDR3 protein: CASSFTGGETQYF
CDR3 DNA: TGTGCCAGCAGCTTCACGGGAGGAGAGACCCAGTACTTC
clone size: -
J gene: TRBJ2-5
D gene: TRBD2
V gene: TRBV7-2